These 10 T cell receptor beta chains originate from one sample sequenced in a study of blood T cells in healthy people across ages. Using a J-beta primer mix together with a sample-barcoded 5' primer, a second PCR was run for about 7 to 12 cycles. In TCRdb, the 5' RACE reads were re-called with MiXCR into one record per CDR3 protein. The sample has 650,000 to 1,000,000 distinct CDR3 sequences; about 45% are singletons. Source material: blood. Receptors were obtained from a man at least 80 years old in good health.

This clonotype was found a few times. CDR3 coding DNA: TGTGCCAGTGGGAGACTAGCGGGCTCCTACGAGCAGTACTTC. Translation gives CASGRLAGSYEQYF. This rearrangement joins TRBV28 to TRBJ2-7; 10 bases are shared with TRBD2. CDR3 length equals 14 residues. After removal of 9 bases from V and 0 bases from J, the junction contained 5 bases not matched to a gene. CDR1 and CDR2 from the germline V gene are MDHEN and SYDVKM.

The CDR3 DNA reads as TGTGCCAGCAGCCAACGGGACGAGCCTAACTATGGCTACACCTTC. This gives the protein CASSQRDEPNYGYTF. V and J are TRBV3-1 and TRBJ1-2; D perhaps matches TRBD1 (5 bases). The V gene's germline CDR1 is LGHDT and CDR2 YNNKEL (reference sequence). This CDR3 comprises 15 residues. The ends were cut back, 2 bases at V and 0 bases at J, with 10 bases in the middle.

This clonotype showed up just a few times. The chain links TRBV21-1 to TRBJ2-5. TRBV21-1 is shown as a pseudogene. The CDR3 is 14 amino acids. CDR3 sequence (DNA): TGTGCCAGCAGCAAGAATTTATGGTACGGGACCCAGTACTTC. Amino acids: CASSKNLWYGTQYF.

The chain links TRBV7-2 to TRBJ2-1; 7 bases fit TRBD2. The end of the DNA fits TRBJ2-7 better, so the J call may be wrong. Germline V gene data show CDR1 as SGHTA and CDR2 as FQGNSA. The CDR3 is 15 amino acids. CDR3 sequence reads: CASSISSGLTYEQYF. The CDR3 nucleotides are TGTGCCAGCAGCATAAGTAGCGGGTTAACCTACGAGCAGTACTTC.

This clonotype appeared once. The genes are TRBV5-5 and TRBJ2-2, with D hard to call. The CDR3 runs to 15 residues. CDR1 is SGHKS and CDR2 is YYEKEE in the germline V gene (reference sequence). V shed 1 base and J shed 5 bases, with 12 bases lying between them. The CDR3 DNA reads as TGTGCCAGCAGCTTGCGCACCGTTCAAACCGGGGAGCTGTTTTTT. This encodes CASSLRTVQTGELFF.

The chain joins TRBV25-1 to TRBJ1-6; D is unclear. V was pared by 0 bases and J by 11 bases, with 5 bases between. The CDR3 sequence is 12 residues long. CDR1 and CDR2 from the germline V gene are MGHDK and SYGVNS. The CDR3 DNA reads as TGTGCCAGCAGTGAATATGTCGCACCCCTCCACTTT. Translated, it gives CASSEYVAPLHF.

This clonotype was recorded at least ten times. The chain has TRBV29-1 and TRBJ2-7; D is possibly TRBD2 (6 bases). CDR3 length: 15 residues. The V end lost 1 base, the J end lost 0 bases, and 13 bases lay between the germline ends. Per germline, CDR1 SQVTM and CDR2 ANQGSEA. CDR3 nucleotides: TGCAGCGTTGAAGGGAGGGGACTGACCTCCTACGAGCAGTACTTC. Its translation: CSVEGRGLTSYEQYF.

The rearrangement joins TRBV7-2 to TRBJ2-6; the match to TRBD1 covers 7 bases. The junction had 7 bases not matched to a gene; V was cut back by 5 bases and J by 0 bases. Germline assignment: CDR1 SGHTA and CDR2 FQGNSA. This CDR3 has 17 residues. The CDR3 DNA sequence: TGTGCCAGCAGCCAACGGACAGGTTACTCTGGGGCCAACGTCCTGACTTTC. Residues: CASSQRTGYSGANVLTF. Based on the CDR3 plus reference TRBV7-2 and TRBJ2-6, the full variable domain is GAGVSQSPSNKVTEKGKDVELRCDPISGHTALYWYRQSLGQGLEFLIYFQGNSAPDKSGLPSDRFSAERTGGSVSTLTIQRTQQEDSAVYLCASSQRTGYSGANVLTFGAGSRLTVL.

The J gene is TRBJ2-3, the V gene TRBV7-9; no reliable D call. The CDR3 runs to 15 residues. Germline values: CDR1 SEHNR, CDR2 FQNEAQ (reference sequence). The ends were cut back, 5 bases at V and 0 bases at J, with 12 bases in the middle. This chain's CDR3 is CASSVAGASTDTQYF. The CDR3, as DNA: TGTGCCAGCAGCGTCGCCGGTGCTAGCACAGATACGCAGTATTTT.

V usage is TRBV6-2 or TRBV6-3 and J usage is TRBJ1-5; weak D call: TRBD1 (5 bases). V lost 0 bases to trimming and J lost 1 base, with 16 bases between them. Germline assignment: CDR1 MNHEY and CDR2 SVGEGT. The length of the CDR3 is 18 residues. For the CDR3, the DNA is TGTGCCAGCAGTTACTCGGGCCCCGGGGCACGGAGCAATCAGCCCCAGCATTTT. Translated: CASSYSGPGARSNQPQHF.